This TCR beta chain was identified in a study of response to subunit inactivated influenza vaccine. Study results and limitations: Authors suggested each seasonal influenza vaccination recruits few new T cells.

Germline CDR1 reads SGHKS; CDR2 reads YYEKEE (reference sequence). V was clipped by 0 bases and J by 2 bases, with 5 bases between them. The CDR3 runs 13 residues. This clonotype was picked up a small number of times. Its antigen is undetermined. TCRdb reprocessed the RT-PCR reads via MiXCR and lists one record per CDR3 protein. The sample lists about 180,000 distinct CDR3 sequences, 9.5% to 12% occurring once. The clonotype originates from a man in his fifties or sixties who received an inactivated influenza vaccine. The sample here was CD8+ T cells sorted from PBMCs, taken roughly 24 months after vaccination. This chain uses TRBV5-5 with TRBJ2-5; D is unresolved. The DNA for the CDR3 is TGTGCCAGCAGCTTGGCCCTACAAGAGACCCAGTACTTC. Translating it yields CASSLALQETQYF. Full variable domain (rest looked up from reference TRBV5-5 and TRBJ2-5): DAGVTQSPTHLIKTRGQQVTLRCSPISGHKSVSWYQQVLGQGPQFIFQYYEKEERGRGNFPDRFSARQFPNYSSELNVNALLLGDSALYLCASSLALQETQYFGPGTRLLVL.